This TCR beta chain comes out of a study of blood T cell repertoires in COVID-19. Study context: COVID-19 samples collected from the United States, Italy and Spain covered acute and convalescent phases. In each case, the material was cDNA or gDNA derived from T cells, B-cell-depleted T cells, or PBMCs.

Clones were sequenced by immunoSEQ multiplex PCR, and TCRdb holds only the in-frame ones, with some missing. The profile covers about 300,000 clones, with roughly 91% appearing a single time and roughly 2.9% taken by the ten largest. Exposed participants came across a COVID-19 case within 2 weeks before study entry. Germline assignment: CDR1 MNHEY and CDR2 SVGEGT. The CDR3 totals 16 residues. J lost 4 bases, V lost 2 bases, and 9 bases had no gene match. The chain recombines TRBV6-2 or TRBV6-3 with TRBJ1-1; 8 bases line up with TRBD1. The source material was PBMCs or T cells enriched from blood (not recorded which). The sequence came from a woman aged 50 to 65 who had been exposed to COVID-19. CDR3 sequence reads: CASSYDGQGFRTEAFF. CDR3 coding DNA: TGTGCCAGCAGTTACGACGGACAGGGATTCCGCACTGAAGCTTTCTTT.